These 15 T cell receptor beta chains were all obtained from the same sample, sequenced in a study of CD8 T cells in ankylosing spondylitis. TCRdb used MiXCR to reprocess the 5' RACE reads, holding one entry per CDR3 protein. The data show about 310,000 distinct CDR3 sequences, more than 20% seen once. The material sequenced was blood, either unsorted or a sorted T cell fraction (not recorded which). The receptors were gathered from a female donor with ankylosing spondylitis or in good health (not recorded which).

The chain joins TRBV27 to TRBJ2-7, with D maybe TRBD1 (6 bases). This CDR3 has 18 residues. Trimming stripped 5 bases from V and 3 bases from J, with 26 bases between. Germline CDR1 reads MNHEY; CDR2 reads SMNVEV (reference sequence). As DNA, the CDR3 is TGTGCCAGCAGTCCGATGGACAGATCAGCCGAGACCGTCTACGAGCAGTACTTC. The encoded protein is CASSPMDRSAETVYEQYF.

In its sample, this clonotype was seen a few times. The chain links TRBV28 to TRBJ1-2, with TRBD1 matching 11 bases. V trimming: 6 bases; J trimming: 6 bases; junction bases outside the gene matches: 0. Looked up from germline, CDR1 is MDHEN and CDR2 is SYDVKM. The CDR3 has 12 amino acids. CDR3 coding DNA: TGTGCCAGCAGGGGACAGGGGGATGGCTACACCTTC. It codes for CASRGQGDGYTF.

This chain uses TRBV7-2 with TRBJ1-1; 7 bases map to TRBD1. Trimming removed 1 base from V and 2 bases from J; junction bases left unmatched: 4. The CDR3 covers 15 residues. Germline lookup yields CDR1 SGHTA and CDR2 FQGNSA. CDR3 protein: CASSLGGQLNTEAFF. DNA for the CDR3: TGTGCCAGCAGCTTAGGGGGACAGCTCAACACTGAAGCTTTCTTT. The variable domain in full, with the rest retrieved from reference TRBV7-2 and TRBJ1-1, is GAGVSQSPSNKVTEKGKDVELRCDPISGHTALYWYRQSLGQGLEFLIYFQGNSAPDKSGLPSDRFSAERTGGSVSTLTIQRTQQEDSAVYLCASSLGGQLNTEAFFGQGTRLTVV.

This clonotype appeared a few times. The chain couples TRBV7-9 to TRBJ2-1; possibly TRBD2 for D (5 bases). Trimming took 5 bases from V and 9 from J, leaving 26 bases between them. The CDR3 length is 17 residues. Germline V CDR1 and CDR2: SEHNR, FQNEAQ (reference sequence). CDR3: CASSPWASPLMNSEQFF. In DNA, the CDR3 is TGTGCCAGCAGCCCATGGGCTAGCCCCCTAATGAATAGTGAGCAGTTCTTC.

The rearrangement joins TRBV5-6 to TRBJ2-7; 8 nucleotides line up with TRBD1. The CDR3 is 15 amino acids. Germline CDR1 reads SGHDT; CDR2 reads YYEEEE. V dropped 4 bases and J dropped 7; count of bases not matched to a gene: 13. The CDR3 region has the DNA TGTGCCAGCAGCCCTGCAGGGGGCTTATCAGGAGAGCAGTACTTC. It specifies CASSPAGGLSGEQYF.

The sample holds a few counts of this clonotype. The chain links TRBV11-2 to TRBJ2-3; 7 nucleotides match TRBD2. Germline CDR1 reads SGHAT; CDR2 reads FQNNGV. The trim removed 4 bases at V and 2 bases at J, leaving 9 bases unmatched. The CDR3 contains 16 residues. CDR3 nucleotide sequence: TGTGCCAGCAGCTCTAGTCGGCTAGCGGCCACAGATACGCAGTATTTT. Translation: CASSSSRLAATDTQYF.

This clonotype has just a few counts. This rearrangement joins TRBV18 to TRBJ2-1; 13 bases align to TRBD2. The CDR3 contains 15 residues. Trimming at V came to 2 bases and at J to 14 bases, leaving 9 bases not matched to a gene. CDR1 is KGHSH and CDR2 is LQKENI in the germline V gene. DNA for the CDR3: TGTGCCAGCTCACCAACCGGTACTAGCGGGAGGGGAGAGTTCTTC. Protein sequence: CASSPTGTSGRGEFF.

This clonotype has only a few counts. Here the CDR3 reads CASSLPGAEQYF. CDR3 DNA sequence: TGTGCCAGCAGCCTCCCGGGGGCAGAGCAGTACTTC. The genes are TRBV7-9 and TRBJ2-7; D possibly matches TRBD1 or TRBD2 (6 bases each). This CDR3 contains 12 residues. The germline V gene encodes CDR1 SEHNR and CDR2 FQNEAQ (reference sequence). Deletions cut 5 bases from V and 7 bases from J, with 12 bases between.

The chain is built from TRBV6-2 or TRBV6-3 and TRBJ2-1; 7 positions agree with TRBD2. This CDR3 region has 14 residues. V gave up 5 bases and J gave up 4 bases; unmatched junction bases: 5. Germline CDR1 MNHEY, CDR2 SVGEGT. The CDR3: CASSQTSRYNEQFF. In nucleotides, the CDR3 is TGTGCCAGCAGTCAGACTAGCAGGTACAATGAGCAGTTCTTC.

The chain uses TRBV10-3 and TRBJ2-7; D not certain. From germline, CDR1 is ENHRY and CDR2 SYGVKD. This CDR3 region has 13 residues. The V gene lost 10 bases and the J gene lost 5 bases, with 18 bases spanning the gap. The CDR3 coding sequence is TGTGCCACCCGGCCGGACGAAAGGGACGAGCAGTACTTC. Translated: CATRPDERDEQYF.

This clonotype occurred once. The DNA is omitted, as the CDR3 cannot be located on it reliably, and the CDR3 follows TCRdb's listing. The rearrangement uses TRBV5-1 and TRBJ2-2. The CDR3 sequence runs 16 residues, both termini included. Germline V CDR1 and CDR2: SGHRS, YFSETQ. The CDR3 here is CASSSTDANTGELFFF.

The chain joins TRBV11-2 to TRBJ2-2, with 9 positions matching TRBD2. The germline V gene encodes CDR1 SGHAT and CDR2 FQNNGV. V was clipped by 3 bases and J by 0 bases; unmatched bases: 11. This CDR3 region has 19 residues. CDR3 bases: TGTGCCAGCAGCTTTTGGTCTAGCGGGATATTCTCGAACACCGGGGAGCTGTTTTTT. This gives the protein CASSFWSSGIFSNTGELFF. The full variable domain, in which reference TRBV11-2 and TRBJ2-2 provide the parts outside the CDR3, is EAGVAQSPRYKIIEKRQSVAFWCNPISGHATLYWYQQILGQGPKLLIQFQNNGVVDDSQLPKDRFSAERLKGVDSTLKIQPAKLEDSAVYLCASSFWSSGIFSNTGELFFGEGSRLTVL.

V is TRBV11-2 and J is TRBJ1-1, with no clear D. V gave up 5 bases and J gave up 2 bases, with 24 bases separating them. The CDR3 extends over 18 amino acids. Germline values: CDR1 SGHAT, CDR2 FQNNGV. CDR3: CASSQSPGQRILNTEAFF. In nucleotides, the CDR3 is TGTGCCAGCAGCCAGTCACCGGGCCAACGTATCCTTAACACTGAAGCTTTCTTT.

This clonotype was counted at least ten times. The chain uses TRBV29-1 and TRBJ2-7, with TRBD2 matching over 10 bases. J lost 3 bases, V lost 6 bases, and 5 bases had no gene match. This CDR3 region has 13 residues. CDR1 and CDR2 (germline): SQVTM, ANQGSEA. The CDR3 DNA reads TGCAGCGTCTCAGCGGGAGGGAGCTACGAGCAGTACTTC. Translation gives CSVSAGGSYEQYF.

This clonotype was recorded at least ten times. This chain links TRBV29-1 with TRBJ2-1; no firm D call. The CDR3 loop spans 12 amino acids. The V end was cut by 4 bases, the J end by 5 bases, with 9 bases between. The germline V gene encodes CDR1 SQVTM and CDR2 ANQGSEA. The CDR3, as DNA: TGCAGCGTTGGACTTACACACAATGAGCAGTTCTTC. Encoded protein: CSVGLTHNEQFF.